This T cell receptor (beta chain) emerged from a study of T-cell reconstitution after alpha-beta-depleted transplantation in children. Unique molecular identifiers were incorporated during preparation of the TCRbeta library. MiXCR was run by TCRdb on the PCR reads, yielding one entry per CDR3 protein. The repertoire holds 90,000 to 100,000 distinct CDR3 sequences, with less than 25% as singletons. V dropped 5 bases and J dropped 1 base, with 12 bases sitting between them. Germline-derived CDR1 and CDR2 are SGHAT and FQNNGV. The CDR3 is made up of 14 amino acids. Broader study findings: When one year had passed after transplant, most T-cell counts and diversity came from newly produced T cells. There were some patients whose high TCRbeta diversity at day 60 came from surviving recipient T cells and thymic progenitors.

This clonotype has just one count. Its antigen remains unidentified. This specimen was PBMCs, taken before TCRalphabeta/CD19-depleted stem cell transplant. This TCR was sampled from a boy between 2 and 10 years old with acute lymphoblastic leukemia, due to receive a stem cell transplant. The J gene is TRBJ2-7, the V gene TRBV11-2; the D gene could be TRBD1 or TRBD2 (5 bases each). CDR3 nucleotides: TGTGCCAGCAGCCGACCTGAGGGGTCCTACGAGCAGTACTTC. It is translated as CASSRPEGSYEQYF.